The subject of this entry is one T cell receptor (beta chain). Its antigen is undetermined. The sample's time point: peripheral blood 6 weeks after treatment start. Here immunoSEQ multiplex PCR was the method, and the copy in TCRdb shows in-frame clones only, minus some. Of 40,000 to 60,000 clones in the sample, approximately 81% were seen once. The source of the sample is a study of PD-L1 blockade in urothelial cancer. Study details: Starting in the mid-2010s, patients were given atezolizumab (1,200 mg intravenously every 3 weeks). The study's findings and limits: Those with durable benefit had larger increases in tumor-associated blood clones at 3 weeks.

Trimming at V came to 6 bases and at J to 5 bases, leaving 8 bases not matched to a gene. Germline V gene lookup returns CDR1 MNHEY and CDR2 SMNVEV (reference sequence). The CDR3 consists of 15 residues. This sample comprised PBMCs, obtained around atezolizumab (anti-PD-L1) treatment. This chain uses TRBV27 with TRBJ2-7, with 12 bases that match TRBD2. This clonotype was obtained from a man aged 70 or older with urothelial cancer. CDR3 amino acids: CASRELAGGRNEQYF. The CDR3 bases are TGTGCCAGCAGGGAACTAGCGGGAGGAAGGAACGAGCAGTACTTC.